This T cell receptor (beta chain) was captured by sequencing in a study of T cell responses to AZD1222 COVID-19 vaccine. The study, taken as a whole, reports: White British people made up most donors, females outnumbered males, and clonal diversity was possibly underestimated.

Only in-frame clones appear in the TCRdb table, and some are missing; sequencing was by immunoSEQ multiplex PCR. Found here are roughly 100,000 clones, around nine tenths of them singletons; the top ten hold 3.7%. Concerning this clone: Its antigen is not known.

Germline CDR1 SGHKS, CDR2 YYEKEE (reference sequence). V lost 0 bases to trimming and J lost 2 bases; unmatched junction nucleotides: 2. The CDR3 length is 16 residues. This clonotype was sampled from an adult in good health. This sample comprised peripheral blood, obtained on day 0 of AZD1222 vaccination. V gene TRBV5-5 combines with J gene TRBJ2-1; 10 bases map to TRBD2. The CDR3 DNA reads TGTGCCAGCAGCTTGGACGGACTAGCGGCCTACAATGAGCAGTTCTTC. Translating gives CASSLDGLAAYNEQFF.